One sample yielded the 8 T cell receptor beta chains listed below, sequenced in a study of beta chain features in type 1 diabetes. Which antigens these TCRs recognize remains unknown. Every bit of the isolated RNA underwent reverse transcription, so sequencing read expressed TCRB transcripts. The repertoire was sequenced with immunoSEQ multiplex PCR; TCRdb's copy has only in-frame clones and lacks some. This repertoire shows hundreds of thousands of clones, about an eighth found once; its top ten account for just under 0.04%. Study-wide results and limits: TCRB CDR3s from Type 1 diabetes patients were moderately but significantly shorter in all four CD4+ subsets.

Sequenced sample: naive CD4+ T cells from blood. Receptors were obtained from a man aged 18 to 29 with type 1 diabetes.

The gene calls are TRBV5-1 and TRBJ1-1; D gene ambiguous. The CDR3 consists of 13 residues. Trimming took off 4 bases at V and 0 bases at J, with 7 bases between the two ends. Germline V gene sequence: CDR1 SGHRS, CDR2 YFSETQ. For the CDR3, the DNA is TGCGCCAGCAGCGCGGCGGTGAACACTGAAGCTTTCTTT. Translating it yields CASSAAVNTEAFF.

In DNA form, the CDR3 reads TGTGCCAGCAGCTCAGGAGGGACAACAAACACTGAAGCTTTCTTT. The encoded protein is CASSSGGTTNTEAFF. The rearrangement joins TRBV7-9 to TRBJ1-1; D might be TRBD1 (6 bases). Germline values: CDR1 SEHNR, CDR2 FQNEAQ (reference sequence). V was pared by 4 bases and J by 2 bases, with 14 bases between. The CDR3 has 15 amino acids.

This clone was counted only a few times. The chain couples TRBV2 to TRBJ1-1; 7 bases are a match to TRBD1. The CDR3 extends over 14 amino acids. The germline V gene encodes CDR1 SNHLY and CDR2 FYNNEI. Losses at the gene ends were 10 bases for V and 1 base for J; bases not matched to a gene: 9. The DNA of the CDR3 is TGTGCCAACCCAAGGGGGGACAGGAACACTGAAGCTTTCTTT. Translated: CANPRGDRNTEAFF. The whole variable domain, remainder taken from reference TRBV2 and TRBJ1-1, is EPEVTQTPSHQVTQMGQEVILRCVPISNHLYFYWYRQILGQKVEFLVSFYNNEISEKSEIFDDQFSVERPDGSNFTLKIRSTKLEDSAMYFCANPRGDRNTEAFFGQGTRLTVV.

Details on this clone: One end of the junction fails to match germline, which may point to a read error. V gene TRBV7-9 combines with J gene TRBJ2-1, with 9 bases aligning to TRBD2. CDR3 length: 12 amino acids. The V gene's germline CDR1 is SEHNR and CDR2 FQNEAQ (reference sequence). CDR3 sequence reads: CASSVAGELEFF. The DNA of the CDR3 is TGTGCCAGCAGCGTAGCGGGGGAGCTTGAGTTCTTC.

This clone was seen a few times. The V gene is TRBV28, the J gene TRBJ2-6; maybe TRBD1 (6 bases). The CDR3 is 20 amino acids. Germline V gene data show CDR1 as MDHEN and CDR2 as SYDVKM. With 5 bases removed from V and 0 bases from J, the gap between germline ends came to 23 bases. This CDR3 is CASSEQGYGRPLSGANVLTF. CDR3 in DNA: TGTGCCAGCAGTGAACAGGGATATGGTCGACCGCTCTCTGGGGCCAACGTCCTGACTTTC.

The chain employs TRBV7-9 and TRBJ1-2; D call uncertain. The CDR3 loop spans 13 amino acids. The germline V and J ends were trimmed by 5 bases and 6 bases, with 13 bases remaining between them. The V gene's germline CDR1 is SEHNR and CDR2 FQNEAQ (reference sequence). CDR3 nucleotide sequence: TGTGCCAGCAGCCCCATGAGCGCCAATGGCTACACCTTC. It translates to CASSPMSANGYTF. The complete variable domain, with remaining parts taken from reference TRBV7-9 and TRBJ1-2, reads DTGVSQNPRHKITKRGQNVTFRCDPISEHNRLYWYRQTLGQGPEFLTYFQNEAQLEKSRLLSDRFSAERPKGSFSTLEIQRTEQGDSAMYLCASSPMSANGYTFGSGTRLTVV.

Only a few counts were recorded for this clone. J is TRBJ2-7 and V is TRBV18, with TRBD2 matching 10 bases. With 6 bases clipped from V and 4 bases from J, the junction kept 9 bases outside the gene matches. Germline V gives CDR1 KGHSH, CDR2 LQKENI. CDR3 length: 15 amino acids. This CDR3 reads CASSEGLAELYEQYF. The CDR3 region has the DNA TGTGCCAGCTCTGAAGGACTAGCGGAACTATACGAGCAGTACTTC.

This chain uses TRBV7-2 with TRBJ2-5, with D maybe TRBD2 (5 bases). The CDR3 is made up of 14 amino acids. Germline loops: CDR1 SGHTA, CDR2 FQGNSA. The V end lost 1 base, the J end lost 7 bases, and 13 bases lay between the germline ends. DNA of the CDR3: TGTGCCAGCAGCTTAGGGCCACCACGGGGGACCCAGTACTTC. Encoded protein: CASSLGPPRGTQYF.